This TCR beta chain was documented in a study of blood T cell repertoires in COVID-19. Study at large: Acute and convalescent COVID-19 samples came from the United States, Italy and Spain. The cDNA or gDNA used as material had been derived from T cells, B-cell-depleted T cells, or PBMCs.

This clone appeared once. V was trimmed by 2 bases and J by 0 bases, leaving 8 bases between them. The CDR3 contains 15 residues. From germline, CDR1 is SGHTA and CDR2 FQGTGA. Per the original data handling: Nucleated cell counts were estimated from reference gene primer amplification. The repertoire was sequenced with immunoSEQ multiplex PCR; TCRdb's copy has only in-frame clones and lacks some. The DNA gave D and trimming, while V, J and clone size come from that table. The data show 65,000 to 90,000 clones, roughly four fifths seen once. The sequence came from a woman in her fifties or sixties with acute or convalescent COVID-19. Sequences were obtained from peripheral blood. The rearrangement uses TRBV7-3 and TRBJ2-1; unclear D gene. CDR3 coding DNA: TGTGCCAGCAGCTTACTCTCTAGCTCCTACAATGAGCAGTTCTTC. Amino acid sequence: CASSLLSSSYNEQFF. The variable domain in full, completed from reference TRBV7-3 and TRBJ2-1, reads GAGVSQTPSNKVTEKGKYVELRCDPISGHTALYWYRQSLGQGPEFLIYFQGTGAADDSGLPNDRFFAVRPEGSVSTLKIQRTERGDSAVYLCASSLLSSSYNEQFFGPGTRLTVL.